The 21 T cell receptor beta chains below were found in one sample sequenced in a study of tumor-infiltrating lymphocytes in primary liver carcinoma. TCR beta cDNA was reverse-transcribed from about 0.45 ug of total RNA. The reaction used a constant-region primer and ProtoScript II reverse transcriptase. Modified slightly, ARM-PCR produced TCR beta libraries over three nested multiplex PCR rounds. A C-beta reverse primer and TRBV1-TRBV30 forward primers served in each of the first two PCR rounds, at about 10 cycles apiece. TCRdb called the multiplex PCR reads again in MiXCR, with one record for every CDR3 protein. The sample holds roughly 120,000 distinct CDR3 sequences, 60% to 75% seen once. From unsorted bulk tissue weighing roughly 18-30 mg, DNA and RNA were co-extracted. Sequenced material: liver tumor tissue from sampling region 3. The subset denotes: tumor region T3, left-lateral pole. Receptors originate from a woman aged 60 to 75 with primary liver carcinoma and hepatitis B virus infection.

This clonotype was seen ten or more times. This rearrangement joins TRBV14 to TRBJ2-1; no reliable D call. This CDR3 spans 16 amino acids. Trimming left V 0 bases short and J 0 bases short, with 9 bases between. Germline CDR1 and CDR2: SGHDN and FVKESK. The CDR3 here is CASSQDILTSYNEQFF. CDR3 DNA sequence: TGTGCCAGCAGCCAAGATATCCTCACCTCCTACAATGAGCAGTTCTTC.

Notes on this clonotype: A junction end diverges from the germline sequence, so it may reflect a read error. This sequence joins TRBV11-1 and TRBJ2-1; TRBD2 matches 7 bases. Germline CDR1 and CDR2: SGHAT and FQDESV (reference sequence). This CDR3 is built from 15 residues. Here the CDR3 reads CDSSFGLVGENEQFF. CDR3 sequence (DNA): TGTGACAGCAGCTTCGGACTAGTGGGAGAGAATGAGCAGTTCTTC.

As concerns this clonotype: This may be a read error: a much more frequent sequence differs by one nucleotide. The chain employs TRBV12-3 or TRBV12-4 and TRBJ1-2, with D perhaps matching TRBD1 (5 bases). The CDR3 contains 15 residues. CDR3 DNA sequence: TGTGTCAGCAGTTCACCGGGACGGTGGACTCTTGGCTACACCTTC. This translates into CVSSSPGRWTLGYTF.

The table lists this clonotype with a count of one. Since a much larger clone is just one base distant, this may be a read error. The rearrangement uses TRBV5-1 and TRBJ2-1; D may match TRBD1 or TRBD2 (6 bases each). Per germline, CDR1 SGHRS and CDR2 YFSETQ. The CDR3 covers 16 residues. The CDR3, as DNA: TGCGCCAGCAGCCAGGGGATCACTAGCTCCTACAATGAGCAGCTCTTC. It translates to CASSQGITSSYNEQLF.

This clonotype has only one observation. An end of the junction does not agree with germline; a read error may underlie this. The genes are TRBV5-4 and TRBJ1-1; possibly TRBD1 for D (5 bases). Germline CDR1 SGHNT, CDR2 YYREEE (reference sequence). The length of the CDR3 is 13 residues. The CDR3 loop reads CASSLTEDTGAFF. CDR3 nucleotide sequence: TGTGCCAGCAGCTTAACAGAGGACACTGGAGCTTTCTTT. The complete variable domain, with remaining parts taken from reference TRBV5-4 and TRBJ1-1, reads ETGVTQSPTHLIKTRGQQVTLRCSSQSGHNTVSWYQQALGQGPQFIFQYYREEENGRGNFPPRFSGLQFPNYSSELNVNALELDDSALYLCASSLTEDTGAFFGQGTRLTVV.

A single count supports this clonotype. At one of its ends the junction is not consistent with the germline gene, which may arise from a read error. CDR3 residues: CASSPGGAASYEHYF. CDR3 nucleotide sequence: TGTGCCAGCAGTCCAGGGGGCGCCGCTTCCTACGAGCATTACTTC. The rearrangement links TRBV28 to TRBJ2-7; TRBD1 agrees at 8 bases. The CDR3 extends over 15 amino acids. The germline V gene encodes CDR1 MDHEN and CDR2 SYDVKM.

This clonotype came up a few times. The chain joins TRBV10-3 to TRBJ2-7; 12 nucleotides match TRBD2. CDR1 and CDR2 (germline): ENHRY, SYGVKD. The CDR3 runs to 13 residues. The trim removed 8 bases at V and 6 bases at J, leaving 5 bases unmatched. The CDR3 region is CAIGLAGGPEQYF. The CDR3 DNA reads TGTGCCATCGGGCTAGCGGGAGGGCCCGAGCAGTACTTC.

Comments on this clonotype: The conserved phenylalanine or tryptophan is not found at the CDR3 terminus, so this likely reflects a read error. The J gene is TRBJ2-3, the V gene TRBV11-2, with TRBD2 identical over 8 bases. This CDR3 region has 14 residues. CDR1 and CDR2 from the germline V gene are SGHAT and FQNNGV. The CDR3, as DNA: TGTGCCAGCAGCCACCGACTAGCGACAGATAGGCAGTATTCT. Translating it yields CASSHRLATDRQYS.

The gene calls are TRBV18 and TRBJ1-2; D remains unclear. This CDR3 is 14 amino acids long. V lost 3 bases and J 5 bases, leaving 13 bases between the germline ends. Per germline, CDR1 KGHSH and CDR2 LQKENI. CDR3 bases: TGTGCCAGCTCACCGGTGACACTTCAGTATGGCTACACCTTC. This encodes CASSPVTLQYGYTF. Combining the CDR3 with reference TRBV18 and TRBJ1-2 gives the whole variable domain NAGVMQNPRHLVRRRGQEARLRCSPMKGHSHVYWYRQLPEEGLKFMVYLQKENIIDESGMPKERFSAEFPKEGPSILRIQQVVRGDSAAYFCASSPVTLQYGYTFGSGTRLTVV.

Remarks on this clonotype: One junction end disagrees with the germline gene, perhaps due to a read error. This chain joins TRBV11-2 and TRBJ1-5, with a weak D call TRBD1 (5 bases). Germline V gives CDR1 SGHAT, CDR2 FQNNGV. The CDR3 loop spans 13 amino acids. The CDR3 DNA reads TGTGCCAACAGCACCACAGGAAATCAGCCCCAGTATTTC. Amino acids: CANSTTGNQPQYF.

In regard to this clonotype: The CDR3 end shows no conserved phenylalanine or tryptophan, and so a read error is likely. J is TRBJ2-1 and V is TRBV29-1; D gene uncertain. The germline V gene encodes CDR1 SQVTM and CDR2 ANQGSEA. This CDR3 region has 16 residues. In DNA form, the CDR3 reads TGCACCGTTGAAGATGTAAGCTTAACGCACTACAATGAGCAGTTCTTA. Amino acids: CTVEDVSLTHYNEQFL.

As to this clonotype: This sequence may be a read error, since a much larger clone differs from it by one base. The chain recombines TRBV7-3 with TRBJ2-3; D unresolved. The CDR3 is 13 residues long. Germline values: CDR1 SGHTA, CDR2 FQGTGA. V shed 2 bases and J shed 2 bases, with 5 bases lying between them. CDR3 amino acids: CASSLDHTDTQYF. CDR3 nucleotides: TGTGCCAGCAGCTTAGACCACACAGATACGCAGTATTTT.

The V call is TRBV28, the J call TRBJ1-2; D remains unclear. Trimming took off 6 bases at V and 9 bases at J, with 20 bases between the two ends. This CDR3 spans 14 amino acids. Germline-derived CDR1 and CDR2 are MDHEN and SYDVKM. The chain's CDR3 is CASSGGRHSRSYTF. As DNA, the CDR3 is TGTGCCAGCAGCGGTGGCCGGCATAGTCGTAGCTACACCTTC.

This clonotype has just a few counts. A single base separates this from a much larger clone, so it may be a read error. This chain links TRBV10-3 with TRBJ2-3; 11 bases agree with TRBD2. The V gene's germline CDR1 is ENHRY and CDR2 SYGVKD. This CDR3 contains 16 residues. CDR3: CAISESGLADTGTQYF. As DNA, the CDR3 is TGTGCCATCAGTGAGTCGGGACTAGCGGACACAGGTACGCAGTATTTT.

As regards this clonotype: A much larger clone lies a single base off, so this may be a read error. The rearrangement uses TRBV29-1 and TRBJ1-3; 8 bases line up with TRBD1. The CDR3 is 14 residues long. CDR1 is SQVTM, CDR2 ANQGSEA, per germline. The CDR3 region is CSVTGQDSGDTIYF. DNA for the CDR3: TGCAGCGTTACGGGACAGGACTCTGGAGACACCATATATTTT.

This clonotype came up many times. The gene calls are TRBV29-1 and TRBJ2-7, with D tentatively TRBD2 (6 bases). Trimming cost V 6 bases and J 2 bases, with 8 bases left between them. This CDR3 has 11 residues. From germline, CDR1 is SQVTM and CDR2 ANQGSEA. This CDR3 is CSVGTPYEQYF. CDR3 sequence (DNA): TGCAGCGTCGGGACTCCCTACGAGCAGTACTTC.

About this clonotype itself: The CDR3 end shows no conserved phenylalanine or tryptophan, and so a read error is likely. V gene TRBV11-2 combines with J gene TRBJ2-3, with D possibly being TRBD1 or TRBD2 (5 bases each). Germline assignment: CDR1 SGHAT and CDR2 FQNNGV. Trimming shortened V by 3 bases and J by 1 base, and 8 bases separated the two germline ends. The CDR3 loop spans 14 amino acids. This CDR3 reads CASSFRDGTDTQYV. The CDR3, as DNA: TGTGCCAGCAGCTTCAGGGACGGCACAGATACGCAGTATGTA.

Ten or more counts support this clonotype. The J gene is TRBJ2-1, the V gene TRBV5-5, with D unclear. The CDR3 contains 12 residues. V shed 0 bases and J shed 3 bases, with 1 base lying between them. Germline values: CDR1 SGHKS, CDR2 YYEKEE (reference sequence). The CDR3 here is CASSLDYNEQFF. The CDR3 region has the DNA TGTGCCAGCAGCTTGGACTACAATGAGCAGTTCTTC.

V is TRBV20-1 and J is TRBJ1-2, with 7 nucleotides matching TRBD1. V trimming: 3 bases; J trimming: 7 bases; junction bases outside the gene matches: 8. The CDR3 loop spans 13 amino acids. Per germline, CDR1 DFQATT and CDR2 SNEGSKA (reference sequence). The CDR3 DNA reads TGCAGTGCTAGCGAGACAGGGATCGGTGGCTACACCTTC. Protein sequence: CSASETGIGGYTF.

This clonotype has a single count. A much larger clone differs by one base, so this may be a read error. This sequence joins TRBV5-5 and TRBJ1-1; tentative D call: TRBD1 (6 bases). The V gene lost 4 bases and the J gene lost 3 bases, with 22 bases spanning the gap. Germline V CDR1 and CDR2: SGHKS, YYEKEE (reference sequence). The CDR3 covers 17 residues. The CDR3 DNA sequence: TGTGCCAGCAGCCTTCGAAGGACAGAGGGCGCGTACACTGAAGCTTTCTTT. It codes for CASSLRRTEGAYTEAFF.

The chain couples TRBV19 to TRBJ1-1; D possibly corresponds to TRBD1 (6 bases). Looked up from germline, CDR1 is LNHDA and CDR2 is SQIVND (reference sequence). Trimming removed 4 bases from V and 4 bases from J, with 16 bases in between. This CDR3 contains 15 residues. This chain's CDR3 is CASSSGAGVRTEAFF. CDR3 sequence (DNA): TGTGCCAGTAGTAGCGGGGCAGGGGTCCGCACTGAAGCTTTCTTT. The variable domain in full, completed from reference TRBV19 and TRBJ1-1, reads DGGITQSPKYLFRKEGQNVTLSCEQNLNHDAMYWYRQDPGQGLRLIYYSQIVNDFQKGDIAEGYSVSREKKESFPLTVTSAQKNPTAFYLCASSSGAGVRTEAFFGQGTRLTVV.